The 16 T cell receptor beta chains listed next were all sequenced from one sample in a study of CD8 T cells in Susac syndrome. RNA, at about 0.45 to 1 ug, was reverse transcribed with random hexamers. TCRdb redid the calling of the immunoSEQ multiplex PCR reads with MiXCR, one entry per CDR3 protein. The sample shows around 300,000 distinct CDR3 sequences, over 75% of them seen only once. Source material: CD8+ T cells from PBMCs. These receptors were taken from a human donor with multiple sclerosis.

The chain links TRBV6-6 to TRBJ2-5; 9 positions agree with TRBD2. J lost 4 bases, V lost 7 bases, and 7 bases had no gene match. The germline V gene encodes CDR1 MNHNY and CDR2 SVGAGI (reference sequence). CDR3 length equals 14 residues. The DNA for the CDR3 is TGTGCCAGCACCGGGCTAGCGGGACGAGAGACCCAGTACTTC. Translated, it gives CASTGLAGRETQYF.

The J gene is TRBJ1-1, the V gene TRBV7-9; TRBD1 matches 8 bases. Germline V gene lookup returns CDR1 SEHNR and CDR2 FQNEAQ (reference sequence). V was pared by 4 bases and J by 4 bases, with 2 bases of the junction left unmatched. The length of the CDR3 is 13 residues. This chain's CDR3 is CASSWTGRTEAFF. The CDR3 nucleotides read TGTGCCAGCAGCTGGACAGGGCGCACTGAAGCTTTCTTT. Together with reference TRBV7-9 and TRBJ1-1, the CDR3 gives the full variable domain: DTGVSQNPRHKITKRGQNVTFRCDPISEHNRLYWYRQTLGQGPEFLTYFQNEAQLEKSRLLSDRFSAERPKGSFSTLEIQRTEQGDSAMYLCASSWTGRTEAFFGQGTRLTVV.

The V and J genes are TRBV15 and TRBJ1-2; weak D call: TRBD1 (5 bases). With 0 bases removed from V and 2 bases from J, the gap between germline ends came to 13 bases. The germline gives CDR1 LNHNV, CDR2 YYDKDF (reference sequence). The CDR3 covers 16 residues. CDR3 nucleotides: TGTGCCACCAGCAGAGATCGTACGGGGGGAAACTATGGCTACACCTTC. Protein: CATSRDRTGGNYGYTF.

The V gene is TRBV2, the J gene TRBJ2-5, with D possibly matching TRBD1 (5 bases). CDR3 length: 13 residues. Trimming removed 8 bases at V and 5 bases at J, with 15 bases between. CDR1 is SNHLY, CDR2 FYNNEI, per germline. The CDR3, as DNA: TGTGCCAGCCCAGGCCGCCCAGGGGAGACCCAGTACTTC. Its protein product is CASPGRPGETQYF. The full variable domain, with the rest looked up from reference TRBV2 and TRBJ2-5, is EPEVTQTPSHQVTQMGQEVILRCVPISNHLYFYWYRQILGQKVEFLVSFYNNEISEKSEIFDDQFSVERPDGSNFTLKIRSTKLEDSAMYFCASPGRPGETQYFGPGTRLLVL.

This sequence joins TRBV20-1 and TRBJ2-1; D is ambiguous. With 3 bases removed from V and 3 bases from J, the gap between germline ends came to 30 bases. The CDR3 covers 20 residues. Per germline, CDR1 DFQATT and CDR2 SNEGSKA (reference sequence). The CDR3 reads CSASADWANSPPGLYNEQFF. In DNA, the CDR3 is TGCAGTGCTAGCGCTGACTGGGCTAACTCACCTCCGGGCCTCTACAATGAGCAGTTCTTC.

The CDR3 sequence: CASQTGDSETQYF. In DNA, the CDR3 is TGTGCCAGCCAGACAGGGGACAGTGAGACCCAGTACTTC. The chain recombines TRBV2 with TRBJ2-5, with TRBD1 matching over 8 bases. The CDR3 extends over 13 amino acids. The J segment lost 5 bases and the V segment lost 8 bases, leaving 7 bases of the junction unmatched. The germline V gene has CDR1 SNHLY and CDR2 FYNNEI.

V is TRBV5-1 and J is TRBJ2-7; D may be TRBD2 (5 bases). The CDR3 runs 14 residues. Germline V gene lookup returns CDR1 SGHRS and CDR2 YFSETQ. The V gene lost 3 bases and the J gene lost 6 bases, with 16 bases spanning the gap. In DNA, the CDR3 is TGCGCCAGCAGCTCGGAGGAGCGCGCCCCCGAGCAGTACTTC. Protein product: CASSSEERAPEQYF. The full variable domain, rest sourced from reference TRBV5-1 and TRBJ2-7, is KAGVTQTPRYLIKTRGQQVTLSCSPISGHRSVSWYQQTPGQGLQFLFEYFSETQRNKGNFPGRFSGRQFSNSRSEMNVSTLELGDSALYLCASSSEERAPEQYFGPGTRLTVT.

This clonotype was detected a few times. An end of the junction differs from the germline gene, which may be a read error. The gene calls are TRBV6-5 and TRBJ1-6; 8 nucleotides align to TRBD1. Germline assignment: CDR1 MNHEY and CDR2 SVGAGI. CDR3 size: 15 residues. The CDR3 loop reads CASSYLSGGDSPLHF. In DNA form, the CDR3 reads TGTGCCAGCAGCTACTTATCAGGGGGCGATTCACCCCTCCACTTT.

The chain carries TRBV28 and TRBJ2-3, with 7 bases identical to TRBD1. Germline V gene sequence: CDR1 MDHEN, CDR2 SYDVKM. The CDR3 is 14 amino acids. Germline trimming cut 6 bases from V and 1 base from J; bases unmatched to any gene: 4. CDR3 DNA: TGTGCCAGCAGGGAGACAGGGCGCACAGATACGCAGTATTTT. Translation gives CASRETGRTDTQYF.

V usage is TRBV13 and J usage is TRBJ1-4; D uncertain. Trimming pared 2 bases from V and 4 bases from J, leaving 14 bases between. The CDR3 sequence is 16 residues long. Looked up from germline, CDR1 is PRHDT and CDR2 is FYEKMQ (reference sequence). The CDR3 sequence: CASSLSGELDNEKLFF. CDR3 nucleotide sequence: TGTGCCAGCAGCTTATCTGGGGAGCTCGATAATGAAAAACTGTTTTTT.

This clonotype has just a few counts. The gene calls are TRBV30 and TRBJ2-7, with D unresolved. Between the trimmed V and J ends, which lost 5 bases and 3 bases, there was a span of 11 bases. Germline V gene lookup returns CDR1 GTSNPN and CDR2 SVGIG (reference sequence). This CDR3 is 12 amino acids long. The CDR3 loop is CAWGLGNYEQYF. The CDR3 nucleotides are TGTGCCTGGGGTTTAGGGAACTACGAGCAGTACTTC.

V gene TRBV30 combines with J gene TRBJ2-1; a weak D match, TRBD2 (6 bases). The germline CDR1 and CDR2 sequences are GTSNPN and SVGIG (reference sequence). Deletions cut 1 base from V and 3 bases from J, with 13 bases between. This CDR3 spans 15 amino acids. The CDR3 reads CAWSEGRTYYNEQFF. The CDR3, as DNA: TGTGCCTGGAGTGAGGGGAGGACCTACTACAATGAGCAGTTCTTC.

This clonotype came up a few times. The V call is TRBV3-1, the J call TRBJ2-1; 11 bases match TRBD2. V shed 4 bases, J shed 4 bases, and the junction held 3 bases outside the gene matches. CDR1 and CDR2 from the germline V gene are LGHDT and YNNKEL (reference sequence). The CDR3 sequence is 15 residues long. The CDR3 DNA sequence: TGTGCCAGCAGCCCGGGACTAGCGGTATACAATGAGCAGTTCTTC. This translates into CASSPGLAVYNEQFF.

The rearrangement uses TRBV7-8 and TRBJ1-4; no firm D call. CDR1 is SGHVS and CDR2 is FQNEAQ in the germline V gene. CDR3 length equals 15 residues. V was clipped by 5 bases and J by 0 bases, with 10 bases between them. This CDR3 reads CASSLTASTNEKLFF. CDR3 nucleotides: TGTGCCAGCAGCCTCACAGCTTCAACTAATGAAAAACTGTTTTTT.

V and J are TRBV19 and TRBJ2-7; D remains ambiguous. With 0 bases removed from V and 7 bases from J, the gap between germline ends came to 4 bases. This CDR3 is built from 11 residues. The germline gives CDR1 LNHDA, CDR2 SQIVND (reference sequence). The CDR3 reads CASSIEREQYF. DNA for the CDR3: TGTGCCAGTAGTATAGAGAGGGAGCAGTACTTC.

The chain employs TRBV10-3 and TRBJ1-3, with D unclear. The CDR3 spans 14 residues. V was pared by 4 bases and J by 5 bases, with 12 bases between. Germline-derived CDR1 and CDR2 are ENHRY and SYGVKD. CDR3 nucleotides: TGTGCCATCAGTGGGGAACCACTGCGAAACACCATATATTTT. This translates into CAISGEPLRNTIYF.